The text below deals with one TCR beta chain. The antigen remains undetermined. CDR1 and CDR2 (germline): LGHDT, YNNKEL (reference sequence). This CDR3 has 18 amino acids. Trimming cost V 0 bases and J 2 bases, with 16 bases left between them. This entry comes from a study of identical twins' blood T cells. Study-wide findings and caveats: Shared CDR3 clonotype counts tracked mainly the product of cloneset sizes.

Each CDR3 protein is one row after TCRdb ran MiXCR on the 5' RACE reads. The sample consists of 300,000 to 400,000 distinct CDR3 sequences, around 30% of them appearing once. The J gene is TRBJ2-2, the V gene TRBV3-1; D is possibly TRBD2 (5 bases). Sequencing was performed on PBMCs. The receptor was isolated from a woman between 18 and 50 years old in good health. In DNA form, the CDR3 reads TGTGCCAGCAGCCAAGATCTTACGGAAGCGGACAACACCGGGGAGCTGTTTTTT. Translating gives CASSQDLTEADNTGELFF.